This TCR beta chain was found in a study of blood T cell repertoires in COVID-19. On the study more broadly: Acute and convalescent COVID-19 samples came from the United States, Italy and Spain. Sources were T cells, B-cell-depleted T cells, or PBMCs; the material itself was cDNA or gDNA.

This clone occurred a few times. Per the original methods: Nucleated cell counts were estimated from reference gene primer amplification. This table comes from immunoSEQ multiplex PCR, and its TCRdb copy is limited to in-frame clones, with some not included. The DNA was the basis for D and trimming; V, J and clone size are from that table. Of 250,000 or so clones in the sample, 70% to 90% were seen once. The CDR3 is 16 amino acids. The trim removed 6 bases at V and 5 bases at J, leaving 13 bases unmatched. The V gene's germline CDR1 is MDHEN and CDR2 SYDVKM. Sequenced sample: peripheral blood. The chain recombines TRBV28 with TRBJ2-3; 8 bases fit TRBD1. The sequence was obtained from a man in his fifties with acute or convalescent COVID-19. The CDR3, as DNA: TGTGCCAGCAGAGAAACCGACAGGGGAGTCGGAGATACGCAGTATTTT. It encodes CASRETDRGVGDTQYF. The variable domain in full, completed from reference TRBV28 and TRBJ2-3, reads DVKVTQSSRYLVKRTGEKVFLECVQDMDHENMFWYRQDPGLGLRLIYFSYDVKMKEKGDIPEGYSVSREKKERFSLILESASTNQTSMYLCASRETDRGVGDTQYFGPGTRLTVL.